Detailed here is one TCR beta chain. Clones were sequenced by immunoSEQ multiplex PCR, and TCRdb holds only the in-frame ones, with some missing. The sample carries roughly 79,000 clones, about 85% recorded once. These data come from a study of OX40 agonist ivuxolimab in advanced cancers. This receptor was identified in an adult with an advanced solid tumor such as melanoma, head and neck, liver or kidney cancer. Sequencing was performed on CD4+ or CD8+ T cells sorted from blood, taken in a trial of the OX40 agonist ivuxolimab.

CDR3 sequence: CSVEDPYKRPRVGQFF. Written as DNA, the CDR3 is TGCAGCGTTGAAGATCCATATAAGCGGCCAAGGGTAGGGCAGTTCTTC. The chain combines TRBV29-1 with TRBJ2-1; D possibly corresponds to TRBD2 (5 bases). Deletions cut 0 bases from V and 12 bases from J, with 24 bases between. Germline V gives CDR1 SQVTM, CDR2 ANQGSEA. The CDR3 runs to 16 residues.